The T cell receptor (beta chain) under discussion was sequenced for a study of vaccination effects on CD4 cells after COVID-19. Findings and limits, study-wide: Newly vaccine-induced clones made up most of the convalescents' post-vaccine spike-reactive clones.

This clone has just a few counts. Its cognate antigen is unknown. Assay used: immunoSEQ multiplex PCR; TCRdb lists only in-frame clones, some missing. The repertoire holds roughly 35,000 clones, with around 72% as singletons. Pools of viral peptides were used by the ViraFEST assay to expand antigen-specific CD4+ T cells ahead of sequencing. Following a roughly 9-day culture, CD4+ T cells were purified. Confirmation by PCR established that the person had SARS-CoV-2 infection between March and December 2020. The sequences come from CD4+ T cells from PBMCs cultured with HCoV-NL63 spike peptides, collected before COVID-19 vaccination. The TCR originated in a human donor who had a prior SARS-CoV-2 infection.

Here the CDR3 DNA reads TGCAGTGTACGCTCACGAGGTGAAGCTTTCTTT. Translating it yields CSVRSRGEAFF. V is TRBV20-1 and J is TRBJ1-1; D uncertain. The CDR3 totals 11 residues. CDR1 is DFQATT and CDR2 is SNEGSKA in the germline V gene (reference sequence). V lost 7 bases and J lost 7, with 13 bases in between.